These 23 T cell receptor beta chains were sequenced from one sample in a study of cytomegalovirus exposure and HLA in healthy donors. Primers for the PCR totalled 60 Vbeta and 13 Jbeta. TCRdb's copy holds only in-frame clones and misses some; the assay was immunoSEQ multiplex PCR. In total, the table holds more than 95,000 clones. The sample consisted of PBMCs. The receptor set was obtained from a middle-aged man in good health and CMV-seronegative.

V and J are TRBV2 and TRBJ1-1, with D perhaps matching TRBD1 (5 bases). Germline V gives CDR1 SNHLY, CDR2 FYNNEI. CDR3 length: 14 amino acids. With 3 bases removed from V and 1 base from J, the gap between germline ends came to 9 bases. The CDR3 spells CASSDGAANTEAFF. Here the CDR3 DNA reads TGTGCCAGCAGTGATGGGGCAGCGAACACTGAAGCTTTCTTT.

V is TRBV29-1 and J is TRBJ1-2, with 7 bases lining up with TRBD1. Germline values: CDR1 SQVTM, CDR2 ANQGSEA. This CDR3 contains 13 residues. J lost 2 bases, V lost 7 bases, and 7 bases had no gene match. The DNA for the CDR3 is TGCAGCGCGACAGGGAGTGGGAACTATGGCTACACCTTC. It is translated as CSATGSGNYGYTF.

V is TRBV6-5 and J is TRBJ2-3; 13 nucleotides match TRBD2. The CDR3 loop spans 15 amino acids. CDR1 MNHEY and CDR2 SVGAGI come from the germline V gene. The trim removed 4 bases at V and 9 bases at J, leaving 7 bases unmatched. CDR3 sequence reads: CASSFFRTSGRTQYF. CDR3 nucleotides: TGTGCCAGCAGTTTTTTCAGGACTAGCGGGAGAACGCAGTATTTT.

This chain links TRBV10-3 with TRBJ1-5; no reliable D call. The germline gives CDR1 ENHRY, CDR2 SYGVKD. V dropped 5 bases and J dropped 3 bases, with 29 bases sitting between them. CDR3 size: 20 residues. The CDR3 region is CAISPDPPELSARNNQPQHF. The CDR3, as DNA: TGTGCCATCAGTCCCGATCCCCCCGAGTTATCCGCCCGAAACAATCAGCCCCAGCATTTT.

This chain joins TRBV5-1 and TRBJ2-1; 10 bases map to TRBD2. The CDR3 sequence is 17 residues long. The trim removed 0 bases at V and 1 base at J, leaving 4 bases unmatched. The V gene's germline CDR1 is SGHRS and CDR2 YFSETQ. For the CDR3, the DNA is TGCGCCAGCAGCTTGGGGGTACTAGCGGGGTCCTACAATGAGCAGTTCTTC. Translating it yields CASSLGVLAGSYNEQFF.

This chain links TRBV5-4 with TRBJ2-2, with TRBD2 identical over 8 bases. The germline gives CDR1 SGHNT, CDR2 YYREEE (reference sequence). The CDR3 is 16 residues long. V lost 2 bases, J lost 2 bases, and 5 bases stayed unmatched. The CDR3, as DNA: TGTGCCAGCAGCTTAGGTAGCGGGGTAAACACCGGGGAGCTGTTTTTT. It specifies CASSLGSGVNTGELFF.

V and J are TRBV6-5 and TRBJ2-1; 8 bases are shared with TRBD2. The V gene's germline CDR1 is MNHEY and CDR2 SVGAGI. The CDR3 spans 15 residues. Trimming cost V 10 bases and J 5 bases; bases outside gene matches: 13. The CDR3 is CATQGREVFHNEQFF. Written as DNA, the CDR3 is TGTGCCACCCAAGGGCGGGAGGTGTTCCACAATGAGCAGTTCTTC.

The V and J genes are TRBV9 and TRBJ2-1; D may be TRBD2 (7 bases). There are 17 residues in the CDR3. Trimming shortened V by 0 bases and J by 7 bases, and 20 bases separated the two germline ends. Germline lookup yields CDR1 SGDLS and CDR2 YYNGEE. The CDR3 DNA sequence: TGTGCCAGCAGCGTAGAGGTTGGGGGGGGCCGGTGGAATGAGCAGTTCTTC. It codes for CASSVEVGGGRWNEQFF.

V is TRBV10-2 and J is TRBJ2-5; 9 nucleotides match TRBD1. TRBJ2-7 matches the DNA end more closely, so the J call is doubtful. This CDR3 contains 15 residues. The germline V gene has CDR1 WSHSY and CDR2 SAAADI. CDR3 region: CASSEVGTGYYEQYF. The CDR3 nucleotides read TGCGCCAGCAGTGAGGTCGGGACAGGGTACTACGAGCAGTACTTC.

About this clone: Relative to the germline gene, one junction end is altered; a read error may explain this. The V gene is TRBV10-1, the J gene TRBJ2-3; 8 bases match TRBD2. CDR3 length: 15 amino acids. Germline lookup yields CDR1 WNHNN and CDR2 SYGVQD (reference sequence). In nucleotides, the CDR3 is TGCGCCAGCGGTGAGAGAGGGCTAGCGGGAGATACGCAGTATTTT. This codes for CASGERGLAGDTQYF.

V is TRBV5-4 and J is TRBJ2-7; 9 nucleotides align to TRBD1. Germline CDR1 reads SGHNT; CDR2 reads YYREEE (reference sequence). The CDR3 has 13 amino acids. J lost 6 bases, V lost 1 base, and 2 bases had no gene match. CDR3 nucleotides: TGTGCCAGCAGCTTGCCGACAGGGGGCGAGCAGTACTTC. Protein: CASSLPTGGEQYF.

This chain connects TRBV9 to TRBJ2-7; D is possibly TRBD2 (7 bases). CDR3 length: 14 amino acids. Trimming shortened V by 3 bases and J by 3 bases, and 13 bases separated the two germline ends. Looked up from germline, CDR1 is SGDLS and CDR2 is YYNGEE. CDR3: CASSEGGHYYEQYF. DNA of the CDR3: TGTGCCAGCAGCGAGGGGGGGCACTACTACGAGCAGTACTTC.

The chain has TRBV5-1 and TRBJ2-7, with a possible D match to TRBD2 (5 bases). In germline, CDR1 is SGHRS, CDR2 YFSETQ. V was shortened by 6 bases and J by 4 bases, with 14 bases between the two germline ends. The CDR3 has 13 residues. CDR3 in amino acids: CASTGGPKYEQYF. CDR3 in DNA: TGCGCCAGCACCGGAGGACCCAAATACGAGCAGTACTTC.

A remark on this clone: In the same sample, other DNA sequences code for this CDR3. This sequence joins TRBV5-4 and TRBJ1-5, with D perhaps TRBD1 (6 bases). The CDR3 totals 15 residues. The V end lost 4 bases, the J end lost 6 bases, and 17 bases lay between the germline ends. Germline CDR1 reads SGHNT; CDR2 reads YYREEE (reference sequence). The CDR3 DNA reads TGTGCCAGCAGCCCCGCGGGGGGCCAAGGTCAGCCCCAGCATTTT. The encoded protein is CASSPAGGQGQPQHF.

The V call is TRBV7-2, the J call TRBJ2-1, with D maybe TRBD2 (6 bases). This CDR3 spans 12 amino acids. Trimming stripped 7 bases from V and 7 bases from J, with 11 bases between. The germline V gene encodes CDR1 SGHTA and CDR2 FQGNSA. The CDR3 nucleotides are TGTGCCAGCACCAGACTAGAGAATGAGCAGTTCTTC. This encodes CASTRLENEQFF. The whole variable domain, filled in from reference TRBV7-2 and TRBJ2-1, reads GAGVSQSPSNKVTEKGKDVELRCDPISGHTALYWYRQSLGQGLEFLIYFQGNSAPDKSGLPSDRFSAERTGGSVSTLTIQRTQQEDSAVYLCASTRLENEQFFGPGTRLTVL.

J is TRBJ2-1 and V is TRBV5-6, with 11 bases aligning to TRBD2. V dropped 1 base and J dropped 8; count of bases not matched to a gene: 14. Germline values: CDR1 SGHDT, CDR2 YYEEEE. This CDR3 is built from 18 residues. The CDR3 here is CASSLTLAGGPAGYEQFF. DNA for the CDR3: TGTGCCAGCAGCTTGACGCTAGCGGGAGGCCCGGCGGGCTATGAGCAGTTCTTC.

The chain links TRBV7-9 to TRBJ1-3, with D hard to call. The germline V gene has CDR1 SEHNR and CDR2 FQNEAQ (reference sequence). V lost 5 bases, J lost 1 base, and 9 bases lay in between. The CDR3 runs to 14 residues. The CDR3 nucleotides read TGTGCCAGCAGCCCTGACATATCTGGAAACACCATATATTTT. This encodes CASSPDISGNTIYF. The entire variable domain, with the rest obtained from reference TRBV7-9 and TRBJ1-3, is as follows: DTGVSQNPRHKITKRGQNVTFRCDPISEHNRLYWYRQTLGQGPEFLTYFQNEAQLEKSRLLSDRFSAERPKGSFSTLEIQRTEQGDSAMYLCASSPDISGNTIYFGEGSWLTVV.

This CDR3 is CASSYSTGDHEQYF. CDR3 bases: TGTGCCAGCAGTTACTCGACAGGTGACCACGAGCAGTACTTC. The chain is built from TRBV6-5 and TRBJ2-7; perhaps TRBD1 as D (6 bases). Deletions cut 0 bases from V and 5 bases from J, with 11 bases between. There are 14 residues in the CDR3. The germline CDR1 and CDR2 sequences are MNHEY and SVGAGI.

The rearrangement uses TRBV4-3 and TRBJ2-7, with TRBD1 as a possible D gene (6 bases). The CDR3 runs to 14 residues. The V and J ends lost 8 bases and 0 bases respectively, with 14 bases between them. Germline values: CDR1 LGHNA, CDR2 YSLEER. The CDR3 region is CASSPGRGSYEQYF. The CDR3 nucleotides are TGCGCCAGCTCACCGGGCAGGGGCTCCTACGAGCAGTACTTC.

The genes are TRBV2 and TRBJ2-5; D remains unclear. Germline V gives CDR1 SNHLY, CDR2 FYNNEI. The CDR3 loop spans 14 amino acids. V dropped 5 bases and J dropped 9 bases, with 19 bases sitting between them. The CDR3 sequence: CASSPQPNLTAQYF. As DNA, the CDR3 is TGTGCCAGCAGTCCCCAACCCAACCTCACAGCCCAGTACTTC. Full variable domain (missing parts from reference TRBV2 and TRBJ2-5): EPEVTQTPSHQVTQMGQEVILRCVPISNHLYFYWYRQILGQKVEFLVSFYNNEISEKSEIFDDQFSVERPDGSNFTLKIRSTKLEDSAMYFCASSPQPNLTAQYFGPGTRLLVL.

The rearrangement joins TRBV11-3 to TRBJ2-3; 8 nucleotides align to TRBD2. Looked up from germline, CDR1 is SGHNT and CDR2 is YENEEA. CDR3 length equals 19 residues. J gave up 6 bases and V 1 base, and 18 bases lay outside the gene matches. CDR3 in amino acids: CASSLGIAGGPGGKDTQYF. Here the CDR3 DNA reads TGTGCCAGCAGCTTAGGGATTGCGGGAGGTCCCGGGGGGAAGGATACGCAGTATTTT.

This sequence joins TRBV19 and TRBJ1-5, with D uncertain. Germline V lookup: CDR1 LNHDA, CDR2 SQIVND (reference sequence). V dropped 3 bases and J dropped 1 base, with 7 bases sitting between them. The CDR3 loop spans 14 amino acids. This CDR3 is CASSMSVSNQPQHF. CDR3 in DNA: TGTGCCAGTAGTATGAGCGTCAGCAATCAGCCCCAGCATTTT.

The CDR3 sequence is CASSQSEAEHVQYF. CDR3 nucleotide sequence: TGCGCCAGCAGCCAATCCGAAGCGGAACACGTTCAGTACTTC. The gene calls are TRBV4-1 and TRBJ2-4; tentative D call: TRBD2 (5 bases). This CDR3 comprises 14 residues. V was cut by 2 bases and J by 11 bases, with 16 bases left in between. The V gene's germline CDR1 is MGHRA and CDR2 YSYEKL.